The rows below give T cell receptor beta chains drawn from one sample of a study of T cells in Graves' hyperthyroidism and ophthalmopathy. TCRdb reanalysed the multiplex PCR reads using MiXCR and keeps one entry per CDR3 protein. Altogether roughly 510,000 distinct CDR3 sequences are present, 46% being singletons, with the ten largest covering about 40%. The sample consisted of peripheral blood or thyroid tissue (not recorded which). These receptors were collected from an adult woman with Graves' disease, either hyperthyroidism or ophthalmopathy (not recorded which). The CDR3 runs from the conserved cysteine through the conserved F or W. D genes are given only for firm matches. Size is stated for part of the rows, as once, few or many counts, or as a class when the clone is expanded.

clone_size	v_call	j_call	d_call	cdr3_aa	cdr3_nt
-	TRBV18	TRBJ1-1	TRBD1	CASSPPRQGLKNTEAFF	TGTGCCAGCTCACCACCGAGACAGGGCTTGAAGAACACTGAAGCTTTCTTT
many	TRBV5-6	TRBJ1-2	-	CASSRVMAGYTF	TGTGCCAGCAGCAGGGTAATGGCAGGCTACACCTTC
many	TRBV7-9	TRBJ1-2	-	CASSSWDPNYGYTF	TGTGCCAGCAGCTCGTGGGATCCCAACTATGGCTACACCTTC
-	TRBV5-6	TRBJ1-1	-	CASSPLRAANTEAFF	TGTGCCAGCAGCCCCCTCAGGGCAGCGAACACTGAAGCTTTCTTT
many	TRBV20-1	TRBJ1-1	-	CSARDMNTEAFF	TGCAGTGCCCGGGACATGAACACTGAAGCTTTCTTT
-	TRBV6-5	TRBJ1-2	TRBD1	CASSMTGAGYGYTF	TGTGCCAGCAGTATGACAGGGGCTGGCTATGGCTACACCTTC
few	TRBV28	TRBJ1-2	-	CASSVMGTNYGYTF	TGTGCCAGCAGTGTTATGGGAACTAACTATGGCTACACCTTC
-	TRBV25-1	TRBJ1-2	-	CASSYVEGGRIYGYTF	TGTGCCAGCAGTTATGTTGAGGGGGGGCGCATCTATGGCTACACCTTC
many	TRBV4-1	TRBJ2-5	-	CASSQGGVRLETQYF	TGCGCCAGCAGCCAAGGGGGGGTGAGGCTCGAGACCCAGTACTTC
few	TRBV19	TRBJ2-7	TRBD2	CASTVAGGAYEQYF	TGTGCCAGTACGGTGGCGGGAGGTGCCTACGAGCAGTACTTC
once	TRBV15	TRBJ1-2	-	CATSRVRDPYGYTF	TGTGCCACCAGCAGAGTCAGGGATCCCTATGGCTACACCTTC
few	TRBV7-9	TRBJ2-5	TRBD1	CASRTGSMGKTQYF	TGTGCCAGCAGGACAGGGTCCATGGGGAAGACCCAGTACTTC
-	TRBV7-9	TRBJ1-1	-	CASTPMKKRVFAFF	TGTGCCAGCACCCCAATGAAAAAGCGGGTCTTTGCTTTCTTT
few	TRBV5-1	TRBJ1-1	TRBD1	CASSWDSGSTEAFF	TGCGCCAGCAGCTGGGACAGTGGGTCCACTGAAGCTTTCTTT